This note documents a single T cell receptor (beta chain) sequence. This sample was included in a study of T cell changes during pregnancy in multiple sclerosis. The method was immunoSEQ multiplex PCR; TCRdb's version includes in-frame clones alone and lacks a portion of them. Among about 49,000 clones, around 94% were seen once, and the ten largest hold less than 6%. The CDR3 runs to 13 residues. CDR1 is SGHAT and CDR2 is FQNNGV in the germline V gene. V gave up 5 bases and J gave up 4 bases; unmatched junction bases: 4. The sequencing used CD8+ T cells from peripheral blood mononuclear cells, collected before pregnancy. This receptor was taken from a female donor with multiple sclerosis, enrolled in a pregnancy study. The chain employs TRBV11-2 and TRBJ2-7, with 8 bases lining up with TRBD2. This CDR3 reads CASSIAGLYEQYF. The CDR3 DNA sequence: TGTGCCAGCAGCATAGCGGGACTGTACGAGCAGTACTTC.